At least ten counts were recorded for the clone carrying this TCR beta chain. V was shortened by 5 bases and J by 3 bases, with 14 bases between the two germline ends. The CDR3 loop spans 14 amino acids. Per the germline V gene, CDR1 is MNHEY and CDR2 is SMNVEV (reference sequence). RNA transcripts yielded amplified TCR beta CDR3 regions. The library came from an HTBI-primed first-round RT-PCR and a second-round multiplex PCR. TCRdb used MiXCR to reprocess the multiplex PCR reads, holding one entry per CDR3 protein. Here the sample spans 340,000 or so distinct CDR3 sequences, roughly 15% being singletons. This entry belongs to a study of Graves' ophthalmopathy and Graves' hyperthyroidism. Other autoimmune disease, uncontrolled infection, pregnancy and lactation led to exclusion.

The genes are TRBV27 and TRBJ2-7, with D unresolved. Sequenced: peripheral blood. The sequence came from an adult man with Graves' ophthalmopathy. The CDR3 is CASSSYNELYEQYF. The CDR3 nucleotides read TGTGCCAGCAGTAGTTATAATGAACTCTACGAGCAGTACTTC.